This entry lists 24 T cell receptor beta chains sequenced from one sample in a study of vaccination effects on CD4 cells after COVID-19. Antigen-specific CD4+ T cell clonotypes were called by their expansion after viral peptide-pool culture in ViraFEST. When less than 11 days of culture had elapsed, CD4+ T cells were isolated. Infection dated between March and December 2020, before the Alpha, Beta and Delta variants reached the United States. The data were produced by immunoSEQ multiplex PCR, yet TCRdb's version contains in-frame clones alone and is incomplete. Here the sample spans roughly 25,000 clones, 69% being singletons. The antigens these receptors bind are not known. The sample here was CD4+ T cells from PBMCs cultured with SARS-CoV-2 spike peptides, taken before COVID-19 vaccination. All receptors come from a human donor who had a prior SARS-CoV-2 infection.

The V and J genes are TRBV6-2 or TRBV6-3 and TRBJ1-2; 7 bases agree with TRBD1. The CDR3 consists of 13 residues. The J segment lost 8 bases and the V segment lost 6 bases, leaving 9 bases of the junction unmatched. Germline V lookup: CDR1 MNHEY, CDR2 SVGEGT. DNA of the CDR3: TGTGCCAGCAGCTTCCGACAGGGTTGGGGCTACACCTTC. Encoded protein: CASSFRQGWGYTF.

The CDR3 sequence: CATSDSIGAASVEETQYF. CDR3 coding DNA: TGTGCCACCAGTGACTCCATTGGGGCGGCTAGCGTTGAAGAGACCCAGTACTTC. V gene TRBV24-1 combines with J gene TRBJ2-5; weak D call: TRBD2 (6 bases). This CDR3 comprises 18 residues. Per germline, CDR1 KGHDR and CDR2 SFDVKD. With 4 bases removed from V and 3 bases from J, the gap between germline ends came to 23 bases.

The CDR3 sequence: CASSEEQGALTGEQYF. In nucleotides, the CDR3 is TGTGCCAGCAGCGAAGAACAGGGGGCGCTTACGGGTGAGCAGTACTTC. V usage is TRBV9 and J usage is TRBJ2-7; 9 bases agree with TRBD1. The V segment lost 3 bases and the J segment 7 bases; nucleotides outside the gene matches: 14. The CDR3 is 16 amino acids. Per the germline V gene, CDR1 is SGDLS and CDR2 is YYNGEE.

V is TRBV2 and J is TRBJ2-3, with 13 positions matching TRBD2. Germline V gene sequence: CDR1 SNHLY, CDR2 FYNNEI. The trim removed 6 bases at V and 1 base at J, leaving 4 bases unmatched. This CDR3 is 16 amino acids long. CDR3 DNA sequence: TGTGCCAGCAGAGCCGGACTAGCGGGAGGCACAGATACGCAGTATTTT. Its translation: CASRAGLAGGTDTQYF.

The chain uses TRBV12-3 or TRBV12-4 and TRBJ1-1, with a possible D match to TRBD1 (5 bases). The CDR3 has 13 residues. The V end lost 6 bases, the J end lost 6 bases, and 14 bases lay between the germline ends. CDR3 nucleotide sequence: TGTGCCAGCAGGAAGACAGTCCTTTCTGAAGCTTTCTTT. It encodes CASRKTVLSEAFF.

The rearrangement uses TRBV14 and TRBJ2-1; 7 bases align to TRBD2. Trimming removed 4 bases from V and 6 bases from J; junction bases left unmatched: 9. This CDR3 contains 15 residues. Per germline, CDR1 SGHDN and CDR2 FVKESK. CDR3: CASSPLLAPSNEQFF. The CDR3 coding sequence is TGTGCCAGCAGCCCACTACTAGCGCCGTCCAATGAGCAGTTCTTC. Full variable domain (rest looked up from reference TRBV14 and TRBJ2-1): EAGVTQFPSHSVIEKGQTVTLRCDPISGHDNLYWYRRVMGKEIKFLLHFVKESKQDESGMPNNRFLAERTGGTYSTLKVQPAELEDSGVYFCASSPLLAPSNEQFFGPGTRLTVL.

This clone came up a few times. The V and J genes are TRBV2 and TRBJ1-1, with 7 bases that match TRBD1. This CDR3 spans 15 amino acids. The trim removed 2 bases at V and 2 bases at J, leaving 5 bases unmatched. Germline V CDR1 and CDR2: SNHLY, FYNNEI. The CDR3 nucleotides read TGTGCCAGCAGTGAACTCGGGACAGCAAACACTGAAGCTTTCTTT. Its translation is CASSELGTANTEAFF.

The chain recombines TRBV5-4 with TRBJ1-1, with 7 bases that match TRBD1. Germline CDR1 SGHNT, CDR2 YYREEE (reference sequence). J gave up 2 bases and V 3 bases, and 1 base lay outside the gene matches. The CDR3 runs 13 residues. The CDR3 nucleotides read TGTGCCAGCAGCTGGGACAGCAACACTGAAGCTTTCTTT. Amino acids: CASSWDSNTEAFF.

This clone came up a few times. The gene calls are TRBV12-3 or TRBV12-4 and TRBJ2-7, with D hard to call. This CDR3 comprises 13 residues. Trimming stripped 2 bases from V and 2 bases from J, with 7 bases between. In nucleotides, the CDR3 is TGTGCCAGCAGTTTAACGTACGCCTACGAGCAGTACTTC. Protein product: CASSLTYAYEQYF.

The V call is TRBV4-1, the J call TRBJ2-3, with TRBD2 matching 7 bases. This CDR3 is built from 15 residues. V shed 5 bases and J 6 bases; nucleotides not matched to a gene: 11. In germline, CDR1 is MGHRA, CDR2 YSYEKL. The CDR3 is CASSKYGLDGDTQYF. CDR3 bases: TGCGCCAGCAGCAAATACGGACTAGATGGGGATACGCAGTATTTT.

This chain links TRBV27 with TRBJ2-5; D is undetermined. Trimming took off 1 base at V and 5 bases at J, with 8 bases between the two ends. There are 13 residues in the CDR3. The germline V gene encodes CDR1 MNHEY and CDR2 SMNVEV (reference sequence). The CDR3: CASSLYERETQYF. The CDR3 DNA sequence: TGTGCCAGCAGTTTATACGAACGGGAGACCCAGTACTTC.

The chain joins TRBV5-1 to TRBJ2-7; D unresolved. Germline V gene data show CDR1 as SGHRS and CDR2 as YFSETQ. The V gene lost 4 bases and the J gene lost 0 bases, with 11 bases spanning the gap. The CDR3 is 14 residues long. Here the CDR3 DNA reads TGCGCCAGCAGCCGGATCTCGAGCTCCTACGAGCAGTACTTC. It translates to CASSRISSSYEQYF.

The V call is TRBV5-8, the J call TRBJ2-1, with TRBD1 as a possible D gene (5 bases). The CDR3 is 15 residues long. Trimming cost V 0 bases and J 8 bases, with 15 bases left between them. The V gene's germline CDR1 is SGHTS and CDR2 YDEGEE. For the CDR3, the DNA is TGTGCCAGCAGCTTGGCGCCGATTCAGGGTTATGAGCAGTTCTTC. Amino acids: CASSLAPIQGYEQFF. The full variable domain, rest sourced from reference TRBV5-8 and TRBJ2-1, is EAGVTQSPTHLIKTRGQQATLRCSPISGHTSVYWYQQALGLGLQFLLWYDEGEERNRGNFPPRFSGRQFPNYSSELNVNALELEDSALYLCASSLAPIQGYEQFFGPGTRLTVL.

V usage is TRBV11-2 and J usage is TRBJ2-7; perhaps TRBD1 as D (6 bases). V was clipped by 4 bases and J by 3 bases, with 19 bases between them. The V gene's germline CDR1 is SGHAT and CDR2 FQNNGV. The CDR3 is 16 amino acids. In DNA, the CDR3 is TGTGCCAGCAGCTCCATCACCGGGACAAGACACTACGAGCAGTACTTC. Amino acids: CASSSITGTRHYEQYF.

This clone was counted only a few times. This chain uses TRBV7-8 with TRBJ1-6; D not resolved. The V and J ends lost 5 bases and 5 bases respectively, with 7 bases between them. The CDR3 covers 13 residues. Per the germline V gene, CDR1 is SGHVS and CDR2 is FQNEAQ. This chain's CDR3 is CASSITDNSPLHF. CDR3 coding DNA: TGTGCCAGCAGCATAACAGATAATTCACCCCTCCACTTT.

This chain uses TRBV18 with TRBJ2-5, with a possible D match to TRBD1 (6 bases). Per germline, CDR1 KGHSH and CDR2 LQKENI. The germline V and J ends were trimmed by 4 bases and 7 bases, with 19 bases remaining between them. This CDR3 spans 15 amino acids. The CDR3 nucleotides are TGTGCCAGCTCACTCCAAAGGGGGATATTGGGGACCCAGTACTTC. As protein: CASSLQRGILGTQYF.

This chain connects TRBV20-1 to TRBJ2-3; D not certain. CDR1 is DFQATT, CDR2 SNEGSKA, per germline (reference sequence). The CDR3 sequence is 13 residues long. Trimming pared 3 bases from V and 2 bases from J, leaving 9 bases between. The CDR3 DNA sequence: TGCAGTGCTAGTGTCGGAAACACAGATACGCAGTATTTT. Amino acid sequence: CSASVGNTDTQYF.

The chain carries TRBV9 and TRBJ2-5, with 11 positions matching TRBD2. Losses at the gene ends were 5 bases for V and 5 bases for J; bases not matched to a gene: 5. Germline CDR1 reads SGDLS; CDR2 reads YYNGEE. The CDR3 is made up of 14 amino acids. The CDR3: CASSSGGARETQYF. CDR3 sequence (DNA): TGTGCCAGCAGTAGCGGGGGGGCTCGGGAGACCCAGTACTTC. The entire variable domain, with the rest obtained from reference TRBV9 and TRBJ2-5, is as follows: DSGVTQTPKHLITATGQRVTLRCSPRSGDLSVYWYQQSLDQGLQFLIQYYNGEERAKGNILERFSAQQFPDLHSELNLSSLELGDSALYFCASSSGGARETQYFGPGTRLLVL.

The gene calls are TRBV9 and TRBJ1-1; D uncertain. CDR3 length: 14 amino acids. V lost 4 bases and J lost 1, with 11 bases in between. Germline CDR1 and CDR2: SGDLS and YYNGEE. CDR3 protein: CASSPWTGNTEAFF. The CDR3 nucleotides read TGTGCCAGCAGCCCTTGGACGGGGAACACTGAAGCTTTCTTT.

The CDR3 loop reads CASSIRGQTYEQYF. As DNA, the CDR3 is TGTGCCAGTAGTATACGCGGACAGACCTACGAGCAGTACTTC. This chain uses TRBV19 with TRBJ2-7; D might be TRBD1 (6 bases). This CDR3 is built from 14 residues. The V gene lost 2 bases and the J gene lost 2 bases, with 10 bases spanning the gap. The germline V gene has CDR1 LNHDA and CDR2 SQIVND (reference sequence).

V is TRBV3-1 (or the pseudogene TRBV3-2) and J is TRBJ1-6, with D possibly being TRBD1 (6 bases). Germline V CDR1 and CDR2: LGHDT, YNNKEL (reference sequence). There are 14 residues in the CDR3. V lost 2 bases, J lost 14 bases, and 16 bases lay in between. This CDR3 is CASSQWTASWALHF. As DNA, the CDR3 is TGTGCCAGCAGCCAATGGACAGCCTCTTGGGCCCTCCACTTT.

The J gene is TRBJ2-1, the V gene TRBV19; 9 positions agree with TRBD2. This CDR3 contains 15 residues. Germline V gene sequence: CDR1 LNHDA, CDR2 SQIVND (reference sequence). The V segment lost 2 bases and the J segment 8 bases; nucleotides outside the gene matches: 7. The CDR3, as DNA: TGTGCCAGTAGTATATTTGCGGGGGGGTTTGATGAGCAGTTCTTC. Translation gives CASSIFAGGFDEQFF.

The gene calls are TRBV11-1 and TRBJ1-1; D call uncertain. V lost 4 bases, J lost 2 bases, and 11 bases lay in between. This CDR3 has 14 residues. CDR1 and CDR2 from the germline V gene are SGHAT and FQDESV (reference sequence). The CDR3 coding sequence is TGTGCCAGCAGCTGGACCACAGAAAACACTGAAGCTTTCTTT. Amino acids: CASSWTTENTEAFF.

The chain has TRBV2 and TRBJ2-3; maybe TRBD1 (5 bases). The CDR3 totals 13 residues. Germline CDR1 reads SNHLY; CDR2 reads FYNNEI. V lost 3 bases and J lost 5, with 9 bases in between. The CDR3 reads CASSDRVLDTQYF. Written as DNA, the CDR3 is TGTGCCAGCAGTGACAGGGTGTTAGATACGCAGTATTTT.